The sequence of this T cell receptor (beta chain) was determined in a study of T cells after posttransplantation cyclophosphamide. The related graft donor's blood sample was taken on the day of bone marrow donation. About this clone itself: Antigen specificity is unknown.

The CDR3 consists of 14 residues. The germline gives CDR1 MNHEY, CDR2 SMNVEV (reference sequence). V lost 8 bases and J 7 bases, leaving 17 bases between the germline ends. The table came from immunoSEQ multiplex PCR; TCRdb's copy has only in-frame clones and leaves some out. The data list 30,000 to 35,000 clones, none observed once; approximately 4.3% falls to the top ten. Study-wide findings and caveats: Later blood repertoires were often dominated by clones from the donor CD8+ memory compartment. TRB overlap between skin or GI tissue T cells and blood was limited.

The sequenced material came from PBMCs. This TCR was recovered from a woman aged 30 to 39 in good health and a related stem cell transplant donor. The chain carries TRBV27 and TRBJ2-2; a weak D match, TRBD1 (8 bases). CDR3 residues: CASGKQGGRGELFF. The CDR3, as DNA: TGTGCCAGCGGTAAACAGGGGGGGCGCGGGGAGCTGTTTTTT.